The 26 T cell receptor beta chains below come from one sample, sequenced in a study of blood T cell repertoires in COVID-19. Clones were read by immunoSEQ multiplex PCR, and TCRdb kept only the in-frame ones, dropping some. The sample records 250,000 to 350,000 clones, 85% to 90% being singletons. Sequenced: PBMCs or T cells enriched from blood (not recorded which). The receptors originated from a young woman who had recovered from COVID-19.

The rearrangement uses TRBV9 and TRBJ1-1; the D gene is possibly TRBD1 (6 bases). CDR1 is SGDLS and CDR2 is YYNGEE in the germline V gene. The CDR3 totals 14 residues. V lost 2 bases to trimming and J lost 2 bases, with 10 bases between them. The CDR3 DNA follows: TGTGCCAGCAGCGTCTCGGACAGTAACACTGAAGCTTTCTTT. It encodes CASSVSDSNTEAFF. Full variable domain (outside the CDR3, taken from reference TRBV9 and TRBJ1-1): DSGVTQTPKHLITATGQRVTLRCSPRSGDLSVYWYQQSLDQGLQFLIQYYNGEERAKGNILERFSAQQFPDLHSELNLSSLELGDSALYFCASSVSDSNTEAFFGQGTRLTVV.

The gene calls are TRBV5-1 and TRBJ1-5; TRBD1 matches 7 bases. The CDR3 covers 14 residues. V was pared by 1 base and J by 3 bases, with 1 base of the junction left unmatched. Germline V gives CDR1 SGHRS, CDR2 YFSETQ. The CDR3 bases are TGCGCCAGCAGCTTGACAGGGGTCAATCAGCCCCAGCATTTT. The encoded protein is CASSLTGVNQPQHF.

The V call is TRBV24-1, the J call TRBJ1-6; D gene ambiguous. V gave up 4 bases and J gave up 6 bases, with 9 bases separating them. The CDR3 contains 14 residues. Germline CDR1 KGHDR, CDR2 SFDVKD. This chain's CDR3 is CATSELEANSPLHF. Here the CDR3 DNA reads TGTGCCACCAGTGAGTTGGAGGCTAATTCACCCCTCCACTTT.

The rearrangement joins TRBV2 to TRBJ2-3; the match to TRBD2 covers 8 bases. Germline V lookup: CDR1 SNHLY, CDR2 FYNNEI. This CDR3 region has 15 residues. The ends lost 8 bases at V and 4 bases at J; junction bases unmatched: 11. CDR3 nucleotides: TGTGCCAGCCGGGAGGGGGGGGGCATTGCAGATACGCAGTATTTT. Translated: CASREGGGIADTQYF.

The gene calls are TRBV18 and TRBJ2-5; 8 bases agree with TRBD1. This CDR3 has 14 amino acids. V lost 2 bases, J lost 4 bases, and 3 bases stayed unmatched. CDR1 KGHSH and CDR2 LQKENI come from the germline V gene. The CDR3 DNA reads as TGTGCCAGCTCACCAATAGGACAGGGAGAGACCCAGTACTTC. It yields the protein CASSPIGQGETQYF.

This sequence joins TRBV4-1 and TRBJ2-7; TRBD2 agrees at 9 bases. The V and J ends lost 1 base and 1 base, in that order; junction bases with no gene match: 11. From germline, CDR1 is MGHRA and CDR2 YSYEKL. The CDR3 consists of 18 residues. The CDR3 spells CASSQAHRLAGRSYEQYF. CDR3 sequence (DNA): TGCGCCAGCAGCCAAGCCCACCGGCTAGCGGGGAGATCCTACGAGCAGTACTTC.

The chain carries TRBV6-5 and TRBJ2-1; weak D call: TRBD1 (6 bases). The CDR3 sequence is 16 residues long. Between the trimmed V and J ends, which lost 2 bases and 3 bases, there was a span of 14 bases. The germline V gene has CDR1 MNHEY and CDR2 SVGAGI. The CDR3 sequence: CASSYGVGANYNEQFF. In DNA form, the CDR3 reads TGTGCCAGCAGTTACGGTGTGGGGGCGAACTACAATGAGCAGTTCTTC.

The CDR3, as DNA: TGTGCCAGTAGCAGGACAGGGACTAGCGGGAGCAATGAGCAGTTCTTC. It yields the protein CASSRTGTSGSNEQFF. The chain combines TRBV19 with TRBJ2-1; 14 nucleotides line up with TRBD2. V trimming: 6 bases; J trimming: 6 bases; junction bases outside the gene matches: 7. The germline gives CDR1 LNHDA, CDR2 SQIVND (reference sequence). The length of the CDR3 is 16 residues.

The chain couples TRBV9 to TRBJ2-2; TRBD1 might be the D (5 bases). CDR1 is SGDLS and CDR2 is YYNGEE in the germline V gene. Trimming took off 0 bases at V and 1 base at J, with 10 bases between the two ends. The length of the CDR3 is 16 residues. The CDR3 reads CASSVVGALNTGELFF. CDR3 coding DNA: TGTGCCAGCAGCGTAGTAGGGGCCCTGAACACCGGGGAGCTGTTTTTT.

The chain carries TRBV5-1 and TRBJ1-2; 7 nucleotides match TRBD1. Germline loops: CDR1 SGHRS, CDR2 YFSETQ. The CDR3 spans 18 residues. The V segment lost 3 bases and the J segment 4 bases; nucleotides outside the gene matches: 18. CDR3 in DNA: TGCGCCAGCAGCTCCCCCTTTTCGACAGGGATAGAAACCTATGGCTACACCTTC. It yields the protein CASSSPFSTGIETYGYTF.

This clone showed up just a few times. J is TRBJ1-2 and V is TRBV18; 8 bases are a match to TRBD1. Germline CDR1 and CDR2: KGHSH and LQKENI. The V and J ends lost 0 bases and 8 bases, in that order; junction bases with no gene match: 5. The CDR3 length is 14 residues. CDR3 sequence (DNA): TGTGCCAGCTCACCACCGCAGGGGGCCACGGGCTACACCTTC. Translating gives CASSPPQGATGYTF.

This sequence joins TRBV19 and TRBJ1-5, with D perhaps matching TRBD1 (5 bases). Germline loops: CDR1 LNHDA, CDR2 SQIVND (reference sequence). This CDR3 has 14 amino acids. V was pared by 7 bases and J by 0 bases, with 10 bases between. CDR3 region: CASKIDSSNQPQHF. In DNA, the CDR3 is TGTGCCAGTAAGATTGACAGTAGCAATCAGCCCCAGCATTTT.

V usage is TRBV5-1 and J usage is TRBJ2-1, with 15 nucleotides matching TRBD2. The junction had 6 bases not matched to a gene; V was cut back by 2 bases and J by 0 bases. This CDR3 has 19 amino acids. CDR1 is SGHRS and CDR2 is YFSETQ in the germline V gene. The CDR3 DNA reads as TGCGCCAGCAGCTTCACCGGGACTAGCGGGGGGAGCTCCTACAATGAGCAGTTCTTC. Protein sequence: CASSFTGTSGGSSYNEQFF.

V usage is TRBV25-1 and J usage is TRBJ1-2, with unresolved D. The length of the CDR3 is 14 residues. Germline-derived CDR1 and CDR2 are MGHDK and SYGVNS. V was clipped by 2 bases and J by 8 bases, with 15 bases between them. CDR3 sequence: CASSEQISSSGYTF. CDR3 coding DNA: TGTGCCAGCAGTGAACAGATTTCTAGCTCCGGCTACACCTTC.

This clone was found once. V and J are TRBV9 and TRBJ2-3; 8 bases line up with TRBD2. Looked up from germline, CDR1 is SGDLS and CDR2 is YYNGEE. The V and J ends lost 4 bases and 2 bases, in that order; junction bases with no gene match: 6. The CDR3 totals 15 residues. The CDR3 DNA follows: TGTGCCAGCAGCCCGGTAGCGGGGTACACAGATACGCAGTATTTT. This gives the protein CASSPVAGYTDTQYF.

The genes are TRBV5-1 and TRBJ2-5; no definite D call. The ends were cut back, 2 bases at V and 0 bases at J, with 2 bases in the middle. The CDR3 sequence is 12 residues long. From germline, CDR1 is SGHRS and CDR2 YFSETQ. Written as DNA, the CDR3 is TGCGCCAGCAGCTTCGACCAAGAGACCCAGTACTTC. Translated: CASSFDQETQYF.

This rearrangement joins TRBV2 to TRBJ1-3; TRBD1 aligns across 8 bases. Losses at the gene ends were 6 bases for V and 8 bases for J; bases not matched to a gene: 6. CDR3 length: 13 amino acids. Looked up from germline, CDR1 is SNHLY and CDR2 is FYNNEI. The CDR3 sequence: CASSAGQGDTIYF. The CDR3 coding sequence is TGTGCCAGCAGCGCCGGACAGGGAGACACCATATATTTT.

V usage is TRBV2 and J usage is TRBJ1-3; TRBD1 might be the D (5 bases). Per the germline V gene, CDR1 is SNHLY and CDR2 is FYNNEI. The CDR3 is 13 amino acids. V dropped 6 bases and J dropped 0 bases, with 6 bases sitting between them. CDR3 sequence reads: CASRGGSGNTIYF. The CDR3 bases are TGTGCCAGCAGGGGGGGCTCTGGAAACACCATATATTTT.

The chain is built from TRBV27 and TRBJ1-2, with D possibly matching TRBD1 (6 bases). CDR3 length: 12 amino acids. V was trimmed by 6 bases and J by 7 bases, leaving 12 bases between them. Germline loops: CDR1 MNHEY, CDR2 SMNVEV (reference sequence). CDR3 sequence reads: CASRAGVGGYTF. The CDR3 DNA follows: TGTGCCAGCAGGGCAGGGGTGGGTGGCTACACCTTC.

This chain joins TRBV2 and TRBJ2-5, with TRBD2 matching over 9 bases. Trimming cost V 5 bases and J 0 bases; bases outside gene matches: 4. Germline V gene data show CDR1 as SNHLY and CDR2 as FYNNEI. The CDR3 loop spans 15 amino acids. The CDR3 DNA reads TGTGCCAGCAGTCCGCGACTAGCGGACCAAGAGACCCAGTACTTC. Translating gives CASSPRLADQETQYF. The full variable domain, completed using reference TRBV2 and TRBJ2-5, is EPEVTQTPSHQVTQMGQEVILRCVPISNHLYFYWYRQILGQKVEFLVSFYNNEISEKSEIFDDQFSVERPDGSNFTLKIRSTKLEDSAMYFCASSPRLADQETQYFGPGTRLLVL.

The chain links TRBV5-1 to TRBJ1-5; 8 bases agree with TRBD1. This CDR3 is 15 amino acids long. From germline, CDR1 is SGHRS and CDR2 YFSETQ. V lost 4 bases to trimming and J lost 0 bases; unmatched junction nucleotides: 3. CDR3 amino acids: CASSKDRASNQPQHF. The DNA of the CDR3 is TGCGCCAGCAGCAAGGACAGGGCTAGCAATCAGCCCCAGCATTTT.

The chain links TRBV28 to TRBJ1-2; D remains unclear. Per the germline V gene, CDR1 is MDHEN and CDR2 is SYDVKM. V gave up 6 bases and J gave up 8 bases, with 28 bases separating them. The CDR3 is 17 amino acids. Here the CDR3 DNA reads TGTGCCAGCAGCAAACACGGGTTAACCCTCCTTCTAGTCGGCTACACCTTC. Translated, it gives CASSKHGLTLLLVGYTF.

This chain joins TRBV7-9 and TRBJ1-2; D uncertain. The CDR3 runs to 13 residues. V was pared by 2 bases and J by 3 bases, with 7 bases between. Germline V lookup: CDR1 SEHNR, CDR2 FQNEAQ (reference sequence). CDR3 amino acids: CASSLSLDYGYTF. The CDR3 coding sequence is TGTGCCAGCAGCTTATCTTTAGACTATGGCTACACCTTC.

Worth noting for this clone: Other nucleotide sequences from this sample produce the same CDR3. The V and J genes are TRBV18 and TRBJ1-5; D is unclear. Deletions cut 3 bases from V and 4 bases from J, with 10 bases between. Germline CDR1 is KGHSH and CDR2 is LQKENI. CDR3 length: 14 residues. CDR3 in amino acids: CASSPPGGNQPQHF. CDR3 sequence (DNA): TGTGCCAGCTCACCGCCGGGAGGGAATCAGCCCCAGCATTTT.

The chain uses TRBV11-2 and TRBJ1-1; tentatively, D is TRBD1 (6 bases). This CDR3 region has 15 residues. Germline V gene sequence: CDR1 SGHAT, CDR2 FQNNGV. Deletions cut 5 bases from V and 4 bases from J, with 17 bases between. CDR3 in DNA: TGTGCCAGCAGCCTAAGCGGGGGCGTGGGCACTGAAGCTTTCTTT. This sequence encodes CASSLSGGVGTEAFF.

CDR3 in amino acids: CASEGAAVNSPLHF. CDR3 coding DNA: TGTGCCAGCGAAGGGGCGGCAGTTAATTCACCCCTCCACTTT. The gene calls are TRBV28 and TRBJ1-6; D possibly corresponds to TRBD1 (5 bases). This CDR3 comprises 14 residues. Trimming left V 8 bases short and J 6 bases short, with 14 bases between. From germline, CDR1 is MDHEN and CDR2 SYDVKM.